This passage covers 18 T cell receptor beta chains from one sample sequenced in a study of cytomegalovirus exposure and HLA in healthy donors. 13 Jbeta primers and 60 Vbeta primers were used for the PCR. Generated by immunoSEQ multiplex PCR, the TCRdb table keeps only in-frame clones and is missing some. This table has some 190,000 clones, 85% to 90% appearing once. The sequencing input was PBMCs. These receptors were obtained from a woman aged 18-30 years in good health and CMV-seronegative.

The chain links TRBV5-1 to TRBJ1-1; possible D gene TRBD1, 6 bases. Trimming took 0 bases from V and 4 from J, leaving 10 bases between them. Per germline, CDR1 SGHRS and CDR2 YFSETQ. This CDR3 region has 14 residues. The CDR3 sequence is CASSLVGARTEAFF. The DNA for the CDR3 is TGCGCCAGCAGCTTGGTGGGGGCGCGCACTGAAGCTTTCTTT.

V and J are TRBV6-1 and TRBJ2-5; D call uncertain. V was shortened by 1 base and J by 5 bases, with 14 bases between the two germline ends. Germline V CDR1 and CDR2: MNHNS, SASEGT. This CDR3 spans 15 amino acids. CDR3 DNA: TGTGCCAGCAGTGAAGGGGCTTTACCCTGGGAGACCCAGTACTTC. Translation gives CASSEGALPWETQYF.

This chain joins TRBV2 and TRBJ1-5; TRBD1 matches 7 bases. V trimming: 6 bases; J trimming: 3 bases; junction bases outside the gene matches: 5. This CDR3 is built from 14 residues. From germline, CDR1 is SNHLY and CDR2 FYNNEI. CDR3 in DNA: TGTGCCAGCAGCCCGGACAGGTTCAATCAGCCCCAGCATTTT. Translated: CASSPDRFNQPQHF.

This rearrangement joins TRBV29-1 to TRBJ1-6; 8 nucleotides match TRBD1. CDR1 and CDR2 (germline): SQVTM, ANQGSEA. This CDR3 is 14 amino acids long. J gave up 0 bases and V 7 bases, and 2 bases lay outside the gene matches. The CDR3 spells CSGDRGSYNSPLHF. For the CDR3, the DNA is TGCAGCGGTGACAGGGGCTCCTATAATTCACCCCTCCACTTT.

The chain is built from TRBV5-4 and TRBJ2-1; the match to TRBD2 covers 12 bases. The V gene's germline CDR1 is SGHNT and CDR2 YYREEE (reference sequence). This CDR3 contains 17 residues. After removal of 4 bases from V and 7 bases from J, the junction contained 12 bases not matched to a gene. Written as DNA, the CDR3 is TGTGCCAGCAGCCCCGCCTGGGGCCTAGCGGGAGGGAATGAGCAGTTCTTC. This sequence encodes CASSPAWGLAGGNEQFF.

As regards this clone: The junction differs from germline at one of its ends, possibly a read error. The chain carries TRBV7-7 and TRBJ2-5; 16 positions match TRBD2. Looked up from germline, CDR1 is SSHAT and CDR2 is FNYEAQ (reference sequence). This CDR3 has 16 residues. In DNA, the CDR3 is TGTGCTAGCAGCTCGGGACTAGCGGGAGGGCAAGAGACCCAGTACTTC. Its protein product is CASSSGLAGGQETQYF.

The CDR3 is CASSLATGRGAFF. In nucleotides, the CDR3 is TGTGCCAGCAGCTTGGCCACGGGCCGGGGAGCTTTCTTT. The V and J genes are TRBV5-8 and TRBJ1-1; no definite D call. Trimming removed 0 bases from V and 10 bases from J, with 13 bases in between. There are 13 residues in the CDR3. The germline V gene encodes CDR1 SGHTS and CDR2 YDEGEE.

CDR3 sequence (DNA): TGTGCCAGCAGCAAAGCGCAGGGGAAAGCTAACTATGGCTACACCTTC. Its translation: CASSKAQGKANYGYTF. The chain links TRBV21-1 to TRBJ1-2; the table names TRBD1, a call not compared with the DNA. TRBV21-1 is labeled a pseudogene. CDR3 length: 16 amino acids.

V gene TRBV27 combines with J gene TRBJ1-4; D is possibly TRBD1 (6 bases). V lost 5 bases and J 7 bases, leaving 23 bases between the germline ends. The CDR3 contains 17 residues. The germline gives CDR1 MNHEY, CDR2 SMNVEV (reference sequence). As DNA, the CDR3 is TGTGCCAGCAGTCGGAGAGGTGGGGGCATTTTAGTTGAAAAACTGTTTTTT. Translated: CASSRRGGGILVEKLFF.

This clone was found once. The genes are TRBV2 and TRBJ2-7, with 9 bases fitting TRBD1. J lost 5 bases, V lost 7 bases, and 15 bases had no gene match. There are 16 residues in the CDR3. The germline V gene encodes CDR1 SNHLY and CDR2 FYNNEI. In nucleotides, the CDR3 is TGTGCCAGCACCCCCCGGGGGACAGGGAGGGTCGACGAGCAGTACTTC. This gives the protein CASTPRGTGRVDEQYF.

J is TRBJ1-5 and V is TRBV28; TRBD1 agrees at 8 bases. The germline CDR1 and CDR2 sequences are MDHEN and SYDVKM. V shed 7 bases, J shed 4 bases, and the junction held 15 bases outside the gene matches. The CDR3 length is 17 residues. DNA for the CDR3: TGTGCCAGCACCCCGACCAGGGGGCGAGGGGAAAATCAGCCCCAGCATTTT. Its translation is CASTPTRGRGENQPQHF.

The J gene is TRBJ1-6, the V gene TRBV28; D not certain. Germline-derived CDR1 and CDR2 are MDHEN and SYDVKM. CDR3 size: 13 residues. Trimming removed 11 bases at V and 7 bases at J, with 15 bases between. The CDR3 loop reads CAGRRTGNSPLHF. For the CDR3, the DNA is TGTGCCGGGAGGAGGACTGGGAATTCACCCCTCCACTTT.

J is TRBJ1-5 and V is TRBV19; the D is unclear. The germline V gene encodes CDR1 LNHDA and CDR2 SQIVND (reference sequence). This CDR3 is 18 amino acids long. Trimming pared 7 bases from V and 0 bases from J, leaving 22 bases between. As DNA, the CDR3 is TGTGCCAGTAACCGGGGTCAACCGGGCAGGTATAGCAATCAGCCCCAGCATTTT. The encoded protein is CASNRGQPGRYSNQPQHF.

Regarding this clone: The sample has other DNA sequences that encode this CDR3 too. The chain joins TRBV7-9 to TRBJ1-2; 12 nucleotides line up with TRBD1. Looked up from germline, CDR1 is SEHNR and CDR2 is FQNEAQ (reference sequence). V lost 4 bases and J lost 4; bases outside the gene matches: 1. CDR3 length: 14 amino acids. CDR3 in amino acids: CASSSGQGAYGYTF. The CDR3 DNA sequence: TGTGCCAGCAGCTCGGGACAGGGGGCCTATGGCTACACCTTC. The variable domain in full, completed from reference TRBV7-9 and TRBJ1-2, reads DTGVSQNPRHKITKRGQNVTFRCDPISEHNRLYWYRQTLGQGPEFLTYFQNEAQLEKSRLLSDRFSAERPKGSFSTLEIQRTEQGDSAMYLCASSSGQGAYGYTFGSGTRLTVV.

V gene TRBV7-8 combines with J gene TRBJ1-1, with TRBD1 as a possible D gene (6 bases). Germline loops: CDR1 SGHVS, CDR2 FQNEAQ. V lost 1 base and J 0 bases, leaving 12 bases between the germline ends. The CDR3 totals 16 residues. DNA for the CDR3: TGTGCCAGCAGCTTAGTAGGGGGGGTGATGAACACTGAAGCTTTCTTT. It specifies CASSLVGGVMNTEAFF.

On this clone itself: Without the conserved terminal phenylalanine or tryptophan, this CDR3 likely stems from a read error. The chain couples TRBV29-1 to TRBJ2-7; 7 bases line up with TRBD2. The length of the CDR3 is 13 residues. Losses at the gene ends were 7 bases for V and 0 bases for J; bases not matched to a gene: 6. Per germline, CDR1 SQVTM and CDR2 ANQGSEA. CDR3 in amino acids: CSATSPRSYEQYL. Written as DNA, the CDR3 is TGCAGCGCGACTAGCCCTCGCTCCTACGAGCAGTACCTC.

The CDR3 region is CASSLARMTGELFF. CDR3 bases: TGTGCCAGCAGCTTAGCCAGAATGACCGGGGAGCTGTTTTTT. The chain couples TRBV7-8 to TRBJ2-2; D is uncertain. CDR1 is SGHVS and CDR2 is FQNEAQ in the germline V gene. The CDR3 consists of 14 residues. V gave up 0 bases and J gave up 5 bases, with 7 bases separating them. The whole variable domain, filled in from reference TRBV7-8 and TRBJ2-2, reads GAGVSQSPRYKVAKRGQDVALRCDPISGHVSLFWYQQALGQGPEFLTYFQNEAQLDKSGLPSDRFFAERPEGSVSTLKIQRTQQEDSAVYLCASSLARMTGELFFGEGSRLTVL.

The V gene is TRBV4-2, the J gene TRBJ2-3, with 10 bases fitting TRBD1. The CDR3 consists of 17 residues. V lost 1 base to trimming and J lost 1 base; unmatched junction nucleotides: 5. Germline V CDR1 and CDR2: LGHNA, YNFKEQ. CDR3 nucleotide sequence: TGTGCCAGCAGCCAAGCCGGGACAGGGGAGGGCACAGATACGCAGTATTTT. It is translated as CASSQAGTGEGTDTQYF.